These 27 T cell receptor beta chains were sequenced from one sample in a study of T cell responses to AZD1222 COVID-19 vaccine. Measured with immunoSEQ multiplex PCR; TCRdb has only the in-frame clones, and not every one. The table lists 100,000 to 150,000 clones, 89% of them singletons. The specimen was peripheral blood, collected on day 0 of AZD1222 vaccination. These receptor sequences come from an adult in good health.

This chain joins TRBV5-1 and TRBJ2-7; unclear D gene. The CDR3 totals 14 residues. Trimming pared 0 bases from V and 0 bases from J, leaving 7 bases between. Germline-derived CDR1 and CDR2 are SGHRS and YFSETQ. The CDR3 here is CASSLVASSYEQYF. The CDR3 bases are TGCGCCAGCAGCTTGGTCGCCAGCTCCTACGAGCAGTACTTC.

This clone was seen only once. CDR3 sequence: CAYRGDNTEAFF. The CDR3 nucleotides read TGTGCTTATCGGGGGGATAACACTGAAGCTTTCTTT. V usage is TRBV12-5 and J usage is TRBJ1-1, with TRBD1 as a possible D gene (5 bases). Trimming removed 11 bases from V and 2 bases from J, with 12 bases in between. Germline CDR1 and CDR2: LGHNT and FRNRAP. There are 12 residues in the CDR3.

J is TRBJ2-2 and V is TRBV10-1, with TRBD1 matching 8 bases. The length of the CDR3 is 14 residues. From germline, CDR1 is WNHNN and CDR2 SYGVQD (reference sequence). Trimming removed 4 bases from V and 4 bases from J; junction bases left unmatched: 2. DNA for the CDR3: TGCGCCAGCAGTGGGGACAGGAGCACCGGGGAGCTGTTTTTT. Encoded protein: CASSGDRSTGELFF.

This rearrangement joins TRBV10-2 to TRBJ1-5; 7 nucleotides agree with TRBD1. The CDR3 is 17 residues long. After removal of 2 bases from V and 1 base from J, the junction contained 8 bases not matched to a gene. Per the germline V gene, CDR1 is WSHSY and CDR2 is SAAADI. CDR3 amino acids: CASSEPTGVGSNQPQHF. For the CDR3, the DNA is TGCGCCAGCAGTGAGCCCACAGGGGTCGGGAGCAATCAGCCCCAGCATTTT.

The genes are TRBV4-3 and TRBJ2-2; 7 bases fit TRBD1. Looked up from germline, CDR1 is LGHNA and CDR2 is YSLEER. After removal of 3 bases from V and 5 bases from J, the junction contained 6 bases not matched to a gene. The CDR3 has 15 amino acids. The CDR3 region is CASSQRDRVTGELFF. Here the CDR3 DNA reads TGCGCCAGCAGCCAGAGGGACAGAGTGACCGGGGAGCTGTTTTTT.

This clone was counted once. The chain couples TRBV11-2 to TRBJ1-2; tentatively, D is TRBD1 (5 bases). Trimming removed 6 bases from V and 4 bases from J, with 18 bases in between. Germline CDR1 reads SGHAT; CDR2 reads FQNNGV. This CDR3 contains 15 residues. This CDR3 reads CASRTYRKSSYGYTF. The CDR3 coding sequence is TGTGCCAGCAGAACATACAGGAAATCCTCCTATGGCTACACCTTC.

V is TRBV30 and J is TRBJ1-2; 8 positions agree with TRBD1. CDR1 is GTSNPN and CDR2 is SVGIG in the germline V gene (reference sequence). The CDR3 loop spans 13 amino acids. V lost 1 base to trimming and J lost 6 bases; unmatched junction nucleotides: 4. The CDR3 bases are TGTGCCTGGAGTGCCGACAGGGGACATGGCTACACCTTC. Its protein is CAWSADRGHGYTF. Looking up the rest from reference TRBV30 and TRBJ1-2 gives the full variable domain: SQTIHQWPATLVQPVGSPLSLECTVEGTSNPNLYWYRQAAGRGLQLLFYSVGIGQISSEVPQNLSASRPQDRQFILSSKKLLLSDSGFYLCAWSADRGHGYTFGSGTRLTVV.

The chain recombines TRBV7-3 with TRBJ1-1; D not certain. The germline V and J ends were trimmed by 8 bases and 3 bases, with 16 bases remaining between them. Germline V gene data show CDR1 as SGHTA and CDR2 as FQGTGA. The CDR3 runs to 14 residues. CDR3 in amino acids: CASAFSGGDTEAFF. DNA for the CDR3: TGTGCCAGCGCATTTTCGGGTGGCGACACTGAAGCTTTCTTT.

This clone was observed a handful of times. The chain joins TRBV30 to TRBJ2-7; the match to TRBD1 covers 8 bases. The CDR3 is made up of 14 amino acids. From germline, CDR1 is GTSNPN and CDR2 SVGIG (reference sequence). V lost 4 bases and J lost 3; bases outside the gene matches: 8. CDR3 DNA: TGTGCCTGGAAACAGGCAGGGGGCGTCTACGAGCAGTACTTC. As protein: CAWKQAGGVYEQYF.

This clone appeared once. The chain has TRBV7-9 and TRBJ1-5; D may be TRBD1 (5 bases). This CDR3 is built from 16 residues. Trimming stripped 4 bases from V and 4 bases from J, with 17 bases between. CDR1 is SEHNR, CDR2 FQNEAQ, per germline (reference sequence). Here the CDR3 reads CASSSSGGTLNQPQHF. CDR3 nucleotide sequence: TGTGCCAGCAGCTCTAGCGGGGGGACGTTGAATCAGCCCCAGCATTTT.

The V gene is TRBV21-1, the J gene TRBJ1-4; the table's D call of TRBD1 was not tested on the DNA. TRBV21-1 is noted as a pseudogene. The CDR3 is made up of 18 amino acids. CDR3 bases: TGTGCCAGCAGCAATGCCCGACAGGGGGGTGCAACTAATGAAAAACTGTTTTTT. It is translated as CASSNARQGGATNEKLFF.

The CDR3 DNA reads TGCAGCGTTGAAGATCACCCGCGGTTCAGGACATTTAACTATGGCTACACCTTC. Translated, it gives CSVEDHPRFRTFNYGYTF. The V gene is TRBV29-1, the J gene TRBJ1-2, with D possibly being TRBD1 (5 bases). The CDR3 is made up of 18 amino acids. Germline V gene sequence: CDR1 SQVTM, CDR2 ANQGSEA. Trimming stripped 0 bases from V and 1 base from J, with 21 bases between. The complete variable domain, with remaining parts taken from reference TRBV29-1 and TRBJ1-2, reads SAVISQKPSRDICQRGTSLTIQCQVDSQVTMMFWYRQQPGQSLTLIATANQGSEATYESGFVIDKFPISRPNLTFSTLTVSNMSPEDSSIYLCSVEDHPRFRTFNYGYTFGSGTRLTVV.

V gene TRBV27 combines with J gene TRBJ2-7; D may be TRBD2 (5 bases). In germline, CDR1 is MNHEY, CDR2 SMNVEV (reference sequence). Trimming cost V 6 bases and J 5 bases, with 20 bases left between them. This CDR3 contains 15 residues. CDR3 DNA sequence: TGTGCCAGCAGCTCACGGGGTTTTCGCTTTGACGAGCAGTACTTC. It is translated as CASSSRGFRFDEQYF.

The chain combines TRBV29-1 with TRBJ2-7, with D tentatively TRBD1 (6 bases). V gave up 6 bases and J gave up 0 bases, with 12 bases separating them. The germline V gene encodes CDR1 SQVTM and CDR2 ANQGSEA. This CDR3 comprises 13 residues. The CDR3 bases are TGCAGCGTACAGGGTGGAGGCTCCTACGAGCAGTACTTC. Translating it yields CSVQGGGSYEQYF.

The chain uses TRBV19 and TRBJ1-2; 8 positions agree with TRBD1. J lost 2 bases, V lost 6 bases, and 11 bases had no gene match. The CDR3 sequence is 16 residues long. Germline V CDR1 and CDR2: LNHDA, SQIVND (reference sequence). CDR3: CASSRPGQVQNYGYTF. CDR3 coding DNA: TGTGCCAGTAGCCGCCCGGGACAGGTTCAGAACTATGGCTACACCTTC.

The chain joins TRBV5-1 to TRBJ2-7, with a tentative D call TRBD1 (6 bases). The length of the CDR3 is 12 residues. The germline gives CDR1 SGHRS, CDR2 YFSETQ. Trimming removed 2 bases from V and 4 bases from J, with 7 bases in between. The CDR3 bases are TGCGCCAGCAGCTTCCAGGGGTACGAGCAGTACTTC. The encoded protein is CASSFQGYEQYF.

There are a few counts of this clone. The V call is TRBV9, the J call TRBJ1-2; TRBD1 is a possible D gene (6 bases). The CDR3 length is 15 residues. V was pared by 3 bases and J by 0 bases, with 12 bases between. Germline CDR1 reads SGDLS; CDR2 reads YYNGEE. CDR3 nucleotide sequence: TGTGCCAGCAGCGCCCGACAGGAAGCTAACTATGGCTACACCTTC. Translating it yields CASSARQEANYGYTF.

V gene TRBV7-2 combines with J gene TRBJ2-1; TRBD2 agrees at 7 bases. V dropped 8 bases and J dropped 2; count of bases not matched to a gene: 12. This CDR3 has 16 amino acids. Germline V lookup: CDR1 SGHTA, CDR2 FQGNSA. CDR3 residues: CASPSEAGLTYNEQFF. The CDR3 bases are TGTGCCAGCCCCTCGGAAGCGGGACTCACCTACAATGAGCAGTTCTTC.

This clone was found a few times. The chain joins TRBV6-5 to TRBJ1-1, with a tentative D call TRBD1 (5 bases). Trimming stripped 5 bases from V and 1 base from J, with 8 bases between. This CDR3 is 13 amino acids long. Looked up from germline, CDR1 is MNHEY and CDR2 is SVGAGI. The CDR3 bases are TGTGCCAGCAGTCCTACAGGGAACACTGAAGCTTTCTTT. It encodes CASSPTGNTEAFF.

The chain is built from TRBV28 and TRBJ1-4; possible D gene TRBD1, 6 bases. CDR3 length equals 15 residues. Germline CDR1 reads MDHEN; CDR2 reads SYDVKM. V dropped 5 bases and J dropped 4 bases, with 14 bases sitting between them. The CDR3 here is CASSPDRFVNEKLFF. Here the CDR3 DNA reads TGTGCCAGCAGTCCTGACAGGTTCGTTAATGAAAAACTGTTTTTT.

The V and J genes are TRBV20-1 and TRBJ1-4; no clear D. Germline CDR1 reads DFQATT; CDR2 reads SNEGSKA (reference sequence). The CDR3 runs to 14 residues. Between the trimmed V and J ends, which lost 3 bases and 6 bases, there was a span of 14 bases. This chain's CDR3 is CSASIPHGDEKLFF. DNA for the CDR3: TGCAGTGCTAGTATCCCGCACGGGGATGAAAAACTGTTTTTT.

This clone was seen a handful of times. The CDR3 here is CATSDQSGTSSGYTF. The DNA for the CDR3 is TGTGCCACCAGTGACCAATCCGGGACATCGTCTGGCTACACCTTC. The chain combines TRBV24-1 with TRBJ1-2; tentatively, D is TRBD1 (6 bases). Trimming took off 4 bases at V and 7 bases at J, with 18 bases between the two ends. Germline CDR1 reads KGHDR; CDR2 reads SFDVKD. The CDR3 loop spans 15 amino acids.

The chain recombines TRBV7-2 with TRBJ1-1; D perhaps matches TRBD1 (5 bases). CDR1 and CDR2 (germline): SGHTA, FQGNSA. V lost 2 bases to trimming and J lost 2 bases, with 21 bases between them. The CDR3 is 18 amino acids. CDR3 protein: CASSLRGGKGQLNTEAFF. The CDR3 DNA reads TGTGCCAGCAGCTTACGTGGGGGAAAAGGGCAATTAAACACTGAAGCTTTCTTT. The complete variable domain, with remaining parts taken from reference TRBV7-2 and TRBJ1-1, reads GAGVSQSPSNKVTEKGKDVELRCDPISGHTALYWYRQSLGQGLEFLIYFQGNSAPDKSGLPSDRFSAERTGGSVSTLTIQRTQQEDSAVYLCASSLRGGKGQLNTEAFFGQGTRLTVV.

The gene calls are TRBV9 and TRBJ1-1, with TRBD1 as a possible D gene (5 bases). V lost 5 bases, J lost 10 bases, and 15 bases lay in between. CDR1 is SGDLS, CDR2 YYNGEE, per germline. The CDR3 contains 12 residues. The CDR3 DNA reads TGTGCCAGCAGTGACACAGCGAGGGGAGCTTTCTTT. Translated: CASSDTARGAFF.

The V gene is TRBV28, the J gene TRBJ2-1; D unclear. This CDR3 has 12 amino acids. The V end lost 1 base, the J end lost 9 bases, and 7 bases lay between the germline ends. From germline, CDR1 is MDHEN and CDR2 SYDVKM. This CDR3 is CASSLLTPEQFF. For the CDR3, the DNA is TGTGCCAGCAGTTTATTAACGCCTGAGCAGTTCTTC.

The chain couples TRBV6-2 or TRBV6-3 to TRBJ1-1; unclear D gene. The CDR3 consists of 13 residues. From germline, CDR1 is MNHEY and CDR2 SVGEGT. V was pared by 6 bases and J by 1 base, with 9 bases between. For the CDR3, the DNA is TGTGCCAGCAGCCACACAGAGAACACTGAAGCTTTCTTT. This sequence encodes CASSHTENTEAFF.

The chain joins TRBV29-1 to TRBJ1-1, with unresolved D. V lost 6 bases, J lost 1 base, and 12 bases lay in between. CDR3 size: 13 residues. Germline V gives CDR1 SQVTM, CDR2 ANQGSEA. The DNA for the CDR3 is TGCAGCGTCGCCCCACATAGGAACACTGAAGCTTTCTTT. This gives the protein CSVAPHRNTEAFF.